The rows below give T cell receptor beta chains drawn from one sample of a study of patients and donors after allogeneic stem cell transplantation. TCRdb re-derived calls from the RT-PCR reads in MiXCR, one entry per CDR3 protein. The sample has about 110,000 distinct CDR3 sequences; around 38% are singletons. The sequenced sample consisted of blood, either unsorted or a sorted T cell fraction (not recorded which). The receptors derive from a human donor who was either an allogeneic HSCT recipient or a stem cell or donor lymphocyte infusion donor (not recorded which). It is not recorded whose cells these are; they may come from a transplant donor. Each CDR3 is given with its conserved first and last residue. Each record gives: clone size, V gene, J gene, D gene, CDR3 DNA, CDR3 protein. D genes are given only for firm matches. Only some rows state a clone size, as once, few, many or a class for expanded clones.

clone_size: few; v_call: TRBV12-3/TRBV12-4; j_call: TRBJ1-5; d_call: .; cdr3_nt: TGTGCCAGCAGTTTAGGGCAGCTCTCCAATCAGCCCCAGCATTTT; cdr3_aa: CASSLGQLSNQPQHF
clone_size: few; v_call: TRBV25-1; j_call: TRBJ2-7; d_call: TRBD1; cdr3_nt: TGTGCCAGCAGTAAAGCGACAGGGGCTTACGAGCAGTACTTC; cdr3_aa: CASSKATGAYEQYF
clone_size: .; v_call: TRBV11-2; j_call: TRBJ2-3; d_call: TRBD2; cdr3_nt: TGTGCCAGCAGCTTTAATCGACTAGCGGGAGGGGCAGATACGCAGTATTTT; cdr3_aa: CASSFNRLAGGADTQYF
clone_size: few; v_call: TRBV12-3/TRBV12-4; j_call: TRBJ2-1; d_call: TRBD2; cdr3_nt: TGTGCCAGCACCCCCGGGATAGCGGGGCGGTGGGATGAGCAGTTCTTC; cdr3_aa: CASTPGIAGRWDEQFF
clone_size: .; v_call: TRBV7-2; j_call: TRBJ2-1; d_call: TRBD2; cdr3_nt: TGTGCCAGCAGCTTAGTTGGCGGGAGTGACTATGAGCAGTTCTTC; cdr3_aa: CASSLVGGSDYEQFF
clone_size: .; v_call: TRBV5-5; j_call: TRBJ2-2; d_call: .; cdr3_nt: TGTGCCAGCAGCTTGGAAGGCCACACCGGGGAGCTGTTTTTT; cdr3_aa: CASSLEGHTGELFF
clone_size: few; v_call: TRBV12-3/TRBV12-4; j_call: TRBJ2-7; d_call: TRBD2; cdr3_nt: TGTGCCAGCAGTCCCACTAGCGGGAGTAGCCACGAGCAGTACTTC; cdr3_aa: CASSPTSGSSHEQYF
clone_size: .; v_call: TRBV7-9; j_call: TRBJ2-7; d_call: TRBD2; cdr3_nt: TGTGCCAGCAGCTACAGACGCGCGGGACTAGCGGGAGACGAGCAGTACTTC; cdr3_aa: CASSYRRAGLAGDEQYF
clone_size: .; v_call: TRBV2; j_call: TRBJ2-4; d_call: .; cdr3_nt: TGTGCCAGCACATCATTGGGGGCCAAAAACATTCAGTACTTC; cdr3_aa: CASTSLGAKNIQYF
clone_size: few; v_call: TRBV28; j_call: TRBJ2-1; d_call: .; cdr3_nt: TGTGCCAGCAGTTACACTGGGGATGAGCAGTTCTTC; cdr3_aa: CASSYTGDEQFF
clone_size: few; v_call: TRBV28; j_call: TRBJ2-2; d_call: .; cdr3_nt: TGTGCCAGCAGTCCCGTGCGGCGCACCGGGGAGCTGTTTTTT; cdr3_aa: CASSPVRRTGELFF
clone_size: .; v_call: TRBV12-3/TRBV12-4; j_call: TRBJ2-3; d_call: .; cdr3_nt: TGTGCCAGCAGGCCCGGACCTGGGAAAGGCACAGATACGCAGTATTTT; cdr3_aa: CASRPGPGKGTDTQYF
clone_size: .; v_call: TRBV5-1; j_call: TRBJ2-3; d_call: .; cdr3_nt: TGCGCCAGCAGCGCCGGACAGTTTACAGATACGCAGTATTTT; cdr3_aa: CASSAGQFTDTQYF
clone_size: .; v_call: TRBV20-1; j_call: TRBJ2-7; d_call: .; cdr3_nt: TGCAGTGCTAGAGTTCGGGGATTTCCCTACGAGCAGTACTTC; cdr3_aa: CSARVRGFPYEQYF
clone_size: .; v_call: TRBV28; j_call: TRBJ1-2; d_call: .; cdr3_nt: TGTGCCAGCAGTTTACTCTCCGGGACCTATGGCTACACCTTC; cdr3_aa: CASSLLSGTYGYTF
clone_size: .; v_call: TRBV7-9; j_call: TRBJ2-5; d_call: .; cdr3_nt: TGTGCCAGCAGCTTATACCAAGAGACCCAGTACTTC; cdr3_aa: CASSLYQETQYF
clone_size: .; v_call: TRBV6-6; j_call: TRBJ2-5; d_call: .; cdr3_nt: TGTGCCAGCAGTGGGGAACAGGGTCGGCAAGAGACCCAGTACTTC; cdr3_aa: CASSGEQGRQETQYF
clone_size: .; v_call: TRBV4-3; j_call: TRBJ1-4; d_call: .; cdr3_nt: TGCGCCAGCAGCGTCCGCGGACCTAATGAAAAACTGTTTTTT; cdr3_aa: CASSVRGPNEKLFF
clone_size: few; v_call: TRBV20-1; j_call: TRBJ1-3; d_call: .; cdr3_nt: TGCAGTGCTAAACAGGGCTTTACTGGAAACACCATATATTTT; cdr3_aa: CSAKQGFTGNTIYF
clone_size: .; v_call: TRBV4-3; j_call: TRBJ2-5; d_call: TRBD1; cdr3_nt: TGCGCCAGCAGCCATAGGACAGGGGGGCAAGAGACCCAGTACTTC; cdr3_aa: CASSHRTGGQETQYF
clone_size: .; v_call: TRBV18; j_call: TRBJ1-4; d_call: TRBD1; cdr3_nt: TGTGCCAGCTCACCGGGACAGGCCGAAAAACTGTTTTTT; cdr3_aa: CASSPGQAEKLFF
clone_size: .; v_call: TRBV7-2; j_call: TRBJ2-5; d_call: .; cdr3_nt: TGTGCCAGCAGCTTCGGGGAAGAGACCCAGTACTTC; cdr3_aa: CASSFGEETQYF
clone_size: .; v_call: TRBV7-7; j_call: TRBJ2-7; d_call: TRBD1; cdr3_nt: TGTGCCAGCAGCGTTGGACAGGGGGCTGACGAGCAGTACTTC; cdr3_aa: CASSVGQGADEQYF
clone_size: once; v_call: TRBV29-1; j_call: TRBJ1-2; d_call: .; cdr3_nt: TGCAGCGTTGACAGGGCGGATGGCTACACCTTC; cdr3_aa: CSVDRADGYTF
clone_size: .; v_call: TRBV7-2; j_call: TRBJ2-1; d_call: .; cdr3_nt: TGTGCCAGCAGCTTAGCCCCCCAGATGCCCCTTTATGAGCAGTTCTTC; cdr3_aa: CASSLAPQMPLYEQFF
clone_size: .; v_call: TRBV7-2; j_call: TRBJ1-4; d_call: TRBD1; cdr3_nt: TGTGCCAGCAGCTTCAGAGGGGGCGTCGGTGAAAAACTGTTTTTT; cdr3_aa: CASSFRGGVGEKLFF
clone_size: .; v_call: TRBV5-6; j_call: TRBJ1-2; d_call: .; cdr3_nt: TGTGCCAGCGGCCCCAGGGGTGTCTATGGCTACACCTTC; cdr3_aa: CASGPRGVYGYTF
clone_size: .; v_call: TRBV25-1; j_call: TRBJ2-3; d_call: .; cdr3_nt: TGTGCCCCGGTAGGGGCAGATACGCAGTATTTT; cdr3_aa: CAPVGADTQYF
clone_size: few; v_call: TRBV4-3; j_call: TRBJ1-5; d_call: .; cdr3_nt: TGCGCCAGCAGCCAAGAAACTTATCAGCCCCAGCATTTT; cdr3_aa: CASSQETYQPQHF